Shown below are 17 T cell receptor beta chains from a single sample sequenced in a study of T cell changes during pregnancy in multiple sclerosis. Sequencing was performed with immunoSEQ multiplex PCR; in TCRdb, only in-frame clones are kept and a portion is missing. Of 40,000 to 50,000 clones listed, 85% to 95% are singletons. The sample here was CD4+ T cells from peripheral blood mononuclear cells, taken in the third trimester of pregnancy. The receptors here all came from a female donor with multiple sclerosis, enrolled in a pregnancy study.

In its sample, this clone was seen once. This chain links TRBV19 with TRBJ1-3; TRBD1 matches at 7 bases. The V gene end was trimmed by 7 bases and the J gene end by 4 bases; junction bases not matched to a gene: 13. Germline V gene lookup returns CDR1 LNHDA and CDR2 SQIVND (reference sequence). The length of the CDR3 is 16 residues. The CDR3 bases are TGTGCCAGTACTTTTTGGGGGAAGACAGGGGGAAACACCATATATTTT. Its translation is CASTFWGKTGGNTIYF.

The chain uses TRBV28 and TRBJ1-1; 8 bases are shared with TRBD1. Germline CDR1 and CDR2: MDHEN and SYDVKM. CDR3 length equals 15 residues. V dropped 5 bases and J dropped 1; count of bases not matched to a gene: 6. This chain's CDR3 is CASSGQGAGNTEAFF. The CDR3 nucleotides are TGTGCCAGCAGTGGGCAGGGGGCGGGGAACACTGAAGCTTTCTTT.

The chain couples TRBV11-1 to TRBJ2-1; D perhaps matches TRBD1 (6 bases). The CDR3 runs to 15 residues. V was trimmed by 4 bases and J by 5 bases, leaving 15 bases between them. In germline, CDR1 is SGHAT, CDR2 FQDESV (reference sequence). CDR3 sequence (DNA): TGTGCCAGCAGCTCCCCGGGACGGACAGACAATGAGCAGTTCTTC. This sequence encodes CASSSPGRTDNEQFF.

The rearrangement links TRBV7-2 to TRBJ2-5; perhaps TRBD2 as D (5 bases). This CDR3 contains 14 residues. Germline V gene data show CDR1 as SGHTA and CDR2 as FQGNSA. V dropped 3 bases and J dropped 4 bases, with 12 bases sitting between them. The CDR3 sequence: CASSFSSGGETQYF. CDR3 bases: TGTGCCAGCAGCTTTTCTTCAGGAGGAGAGACCCAGTACTTC.

The rearrangement uses TRBV27 and TRBJ1-1; 8 positions match TRBD1. Germline V gene sequence: CDR1 MNHEY, CDR2 SMNVEV (reference sequence). This CDR3 has 12 amino acids. The V gene end was trimmed by 7 bases and the J gene end by 12 bases; junction bases not matched to a gene: 10. The CDR3 region is CASMKPGTGTFF. CDR3 DNA: TGTGCCAGCATGAAACCGGGGACAGGAACTTTCTTT.

The chain joins TRBV2 to TRBJ2-4; D call uncertain. V was shortened by 7 bases and J by 3 bases, with 13 bases between the two germline ends. The CDR3 consists of 14 residues. Germline lookup yields CDR1 SNHLY and CDR2 FYNNEI. The CDR3 region is CASIKELGKNIQYF. The CDR3 region has the DNA TGTGCCAGCATCAAGGAGTTGGGCAAAAACATTCAGTACTTC.

The chain is built from TRBV6-6 and TRBJ2-5, with D possibly matching TRBD2 (6 bases). Germline CDR1 reads MNHNY; CDR2 reads SVGAGI (reference sequence). Trimming cost V 0 bases and J 5 bases, with 10 bases left between them. There are 14 residues in the CDR3. In nucleotides, the CDR3 is TGTGCCAGCAGTTACTCGGGACTCGGGGAGACCCAGTACTTC. Translating it yields CASSYSGLGETQYF.

Here the CDR3 reads CASSLGLVSYNEQFF. In nucleotides, the CDR3 is TGTGCCAGCAGCTTAGGACTGGTCTCCTACAATGAGCAGTTCTTC. The chain uses TRBV5-6 and TRBJ2-1, with a possible D match to TRBD2 (5 bases). The V end lost 2 bases, the J end lost 0 bases, and 9 bases lay between the germline ends. Per the germline V gene, CDR1 is SGHDT and CDR2 is YYEEEE. The CDR3 has 15 residues. The whole variable domain, filled in from reference TRBV5-6 and TRBJ2-1, reads DAGVTQSPTHLIKTRGQQVTLRCSPKSGHDTVSWYQQALGQGPQFIFQYYEEEERQRGNFPDRFSGHQFPNYSSELNVNALLLGDSALYLCASSLGLVSYNEQFFGPGTRLTVL.

This sequence joins TRBV21-1 and TRBJ2-7; the table's D call, TRBD2, was not checked against the DNA. TRBV21-1 is marked as a pseudogene. The CDR3 extends over 14 amino acids. Written as DNA, the CDR3 is TGTGCCAGCAGCATGACTAGCGGGACCTACGAGCAGTACTTC. Protein: CASSMTSGTYEQYF.

This chain joins TRBV6-5 and TRBJ1-6; D remains unclear. Germline CDR1 reads MNHEY; CDR2 reads SVGAGI. V gave up 0 bases and J gave up 9 bases, with 12 bases separating them. The CDR3 has 15 amino acids. CDR3 DNA sequence: TGTGCCAGCAGTTACTCGGGCAGCCTAAGTTCACCCCTCCACTTT. Translation gives CASSYSGSLSSPLHF.

The chain is built from TRBV6-5 and TRBJ2-7, with D maybe TRBD2 (5 bases). CDR1 MNHEY and CDR2 SVGAGI come from the germline V gene. This CDR3 region has 15 residues. With 5 bases removed from V and 2 bases from J, the gap between germline ends came to 16 bases. The CDR3: CASSTQDSPAYEQYF. DNA for the CDR3: TGTGCCAGCAGTACCCAGGACTCCCCGGCCTACGAGCAGTACTTC.

CDR3 nucleotide sequence: TGTGCCAGCTCTCTTGATGCCAGTCCTTCTAACTATGGCTACACCTTC. Its protein product is CASSLDASPSNYGYTF. V gene TRBV18 combines with J gene TRBJ1-2; D is unresolved. V lost 6 bases and J lost 0, with 17 bases in between. CDR3 length equals 16 residues. Germline CDR1 is KGHSH and CDR2 is LQKENI.

The chain uses TRBV2 and TRBJ2-1, with 8 bases identical to TRBD2. Per the germline V gene, CDR1 is SNHLY and CDR2 is FYNNEI. The CDR3 is 15 amino acids. J lost 9 bases, V lost 5 bases, and 12 bases had no gene match. As DNA, the CDR3 is TGTGCCAGCAGTTCCGAAGGACTAGCTACTGGTGAGCAGTTCTTC. Its protein product is CASSSEGLATGEQFF.

The rearrangement joins TRBV20-1 to TRBJ2-2; D remains ambiguous. Germline assignment: CDR1 DFQATT and CDR2 SNEGSKA (reference sequence). V was trimmed by 0 bases and J by 7 bases, leaving 3 bases between them. The CDR3 runs 11 residues. In nucleotides, the CDR3 is TGCAGTGCTAGAGATAGCGGGGAGCTGTTTTTT. Its translation: CSARDSGELFF.

The chain joins TRBV28 to TRBJ2-5; TRBD2 matches 8 bases. This CDR3 region has 16 residues. Germline loops: CDR1 MDHEN, CDR2 SYDVKM. J was trimmed by 2 bases and V by 3 bases; bases with no gene match: 8. The CDR3 bases are TGTGCCAGCAGTTTCTCGCGGGGGGCAGTTCAAGAGACCCAGTACTTC. Its translation: CASSFSRGAVQETQYF.

The rearrangement links TRBV19 to TRBJ2-7; D might be TRBD2 (5 bases). CDR3 length equals 13 residues. The V end lost 9 bases, the J end lost 2 bases, and 14 bases lay between the germline ends. CDR1 and CDR2 (germline): LNHDA, SQIVND (reference sequence). CDR3 residues: CASSVGRAYEQYF. The CDR3 DNA sequence: TGTGCCAGCTCAGTAGGGCGGGCCTACGAGCAGTACTTC.

The V gene is TRBV7-2, the J gene TRBJ2-7; 10 bases fit TRBD2. The CDR3 is 15 amino acids. V trimming: 4 bases; J trimming: 6 bases; junction bases outside the gene matches: 9. In germline, CDR1 is SGHTA, CDR2 FQGNSA. The CDR3, as DNA: TGTGCCAGCAGCTACCTCCTAGCGGGGGCAAGCGAGCAGTACTTC. Its translation: CASSYLLAGASEQYF. Combining the CDR3 with reference TRBV7-2 and TRBJ2-7 gives the whole variable domain GAGVSQSPSNKVTEKGKDVELRCDPISGHTALYWYRQSLGQGLEFLIYFQGNSAPDKSGLPSDRFSAERTGGSVSTLTIQRTQQEDSAVYLCASSYLLAGASEQYFGPGTRLTVT.